The 9 T cell receptor beta chains presented below share a single source sample, sequenced in a study of blood T cells in healthy people across ages. Sample-barcoded 5' priming and a J-beta primer mix drove a second PCR of roughly 6 to 12 cycles. TCRdb reprocessed the 5' RACE reads via MiXCR and lists one record per CDR3 protein. The sample lists 750,000 to 950,000 distinct CDR3 sequences, around half occurring once. The sequenced sample consisted of blood. These receptors were collected from a man aged 80 or over in good health.

The V and J genes are TRBV5-1 and TRBJ2-1; D uncertain. V was cut by 1 base and J by 7 bases, with 6 bases left in between. There are 12 residues in the CDR3. The germline V gene has CDR1 SGHRS and CDR2 YFSETQ. The CDR3 nucleotides read TGCGCCAGCAGCTTGAACGAGAATGAGCAGTTCTTC. It encodes CASSLNENEQFF.

CDR3 DNA sequence: TGTGCCAGCAGCTCACGCCAGCTAGCGGGTGAGACCCAGTACTTC. This encodes CASSSRQLAGETQYF. This chain connects TRBV5-5 to TRBJ2-4; TRBD2 matches at 8 bases. The J call is uncertain, as TRBJ2-5 better fits the DNA end. This CDR3 comprises 15 residues. CDR1 and CDR2 from the germline V gene are SGHKS and YYEKEE (reference sequence).

The rearrangement links TRBV24-1 to TRBJ2-5; possibly TRBD1 or TRBD2 for D (5 bases each). The V gene's germline CDR1 is KGHDR and CDR2 SFDVKD. V gave up 3 bases and J gave up 5 bases, with 15 bases separating them. The CDR3 length is 15 residues. This CDR3 reads CATSDVARGAETQYF. CDR3 coding DNA: TGTGCCACCAGTGATGTCGCTAGGGGAGCGGAGACCCAGTACTTC.

CDR3 nucleotides: TGTGCCAGCAGCCACAGACGGACCGTCTCCTACGAGCAGTACTTC. Translating gives CASSHRRTVSYEQYF. This chain joins TRBV28 and TRBJ2-5, with unresolved D. The better agreement between TRBJ2-7 and the DNA end casts doubt on the J call. Germline CDR1 is MDHEN and CDR2 is SYDVKM. The CDR3 totals 15 residues.

The chain uses TRBV5-4 and TRBJ2-1; tentatively, D is TRBD2 (6 bases). The CDR3 covers 17 residues. V was shortened by 2 bases and J by 2 bases, with 17 bases between the two germline ends. In germline, CDR1 is SGHNT, CDR2 YYREEE (reference sequence). The CDR3 is CASSLGTKRVPYNEQFF. CDR3 DNA sequence: TGTGCCAGCAGCTTAGGTACGAAGCGGGTACCCTACAATGAGCAGTTCTTC.

This clonotype was counted once. The chain has TRBV20-1 and TRBJ2-7, with D uncertain. Germline lookup yields CDR1 DFQATT and CDR2 SNEGSKA (reference sequence). This CDR3 comprises 11 residues. Trimming took 5 bases from V and 5 from J, leaving 10 bases between them. The CDR3, as DNA: TGCAGTGCTTTACTTTTAAACGAGCAGTACTTC. The encoded protein is CSALLLNEQYF.

In this sample, this clonotype turned up a few times. V is TRBV4-2 and J is TRBJ2-7, with TRBD2 as a possible D gene (6 bases). The CDR3 spans 15 residues. The germline V and J ends were trimmed by 1 base and 2 bases, with 12 bases remaining between them. The germline CDR1 and CDR2 sequences are LGHNA and YNFKEQ. In nucleotides, the CDR3 is TGTGCCAGCAGCCAAGGAGGGTCGGGAGCCTACGAGCAGTACTTC. Its translation is CASSQGGSGAYEQYF.

The count of this clonotype is one. The J gene is TRBJ2-4, the V gene TRBV5-1; the D gene could be TRBD1 or TRBD2 (6 bases each). Trimming took 0 bases from V and 13 from J, leaving 20 bases between them. The CDR3 has 15 residues. CDR1 is SGHRS, CDR2 YFSETQ, per germline. As DNA, the CDR3 is TGCGCCAGCAGCTTGGGTCAAACAGGGATCCGGGAGCAGTACTTC. Protein: CASSLGQTGIREQYF.

This clonotype was seen a few times. J is TRBJ2-1 and V is TRBV24-1; possibly TRBD1 for D (5 bases). This CDR3 region has 15 residues. Trimming took off 1 base at V and 0 bases at J, with 6 bases between the two ends. Looked up from germline, CDR1 is KGHDR and CDR2 is SFDVKD. The CDR3 spells CATSDLTGSYNEQFF. The CDR3 DNA follows: TGTGCCACCAGTGATTTAACAGGCTCCTACAATGAGCAGTTCTTC.